This TCR beta chain was observed in a study of neoadjuvant anti-PD-1 for oral cavity cancer (dated by TCRdb to the early 2020s). Concerning the study at large: Patients mostly received three to four biweekly doses of nivolumab at 3 mg/kg before curative-intent surgical resection. A fourth nivolumab dose was given around day 43 to patients without progression, and definitive surgical resection was performed in those patients on days 50-56. Responders were defined as patients with complete response, partial response or stable disease by RECIST 1.1; non-responders were defined as patients with progression. The parent correlative cohort included roughly 13 patients, with an approximately 35% response rate. The paper's findings and limits, for the study overall: Only three patients per response group were included in the TCR analyses, and larger cohorts for validation were called for by the authors. After neoadjuvant nivolumab, T cell clonality (Gini index) in PBMCs was significantly higher in non-responders than in responders. A higher pretreatment blood Treg/Th17 ratio correlated with both higher pretreatment blood TCRbeta clonality and lower post-treatment tumor TCRbeta clonality.

For deep sequencing, each PBMC sample was run in six replicates, with libraries mostly built from about 500 ng of input genomic DNA. The immunoSEQ hsTCRbeta kit was used to prepare TCRbeta libraries, following the manufacturer's instructions. An Illumina NovaSeq 6000 S4 flow cell was used to sequence the final libraries, which had first been combined to 3 nM. The original pipeline was this. The immunoSEQ Analyzer was used for raw data preprocessing and quality control. The analysis was limited to productive rearrangements, and each clonotype was defined by a unique CDR3 amino acid sequence. Repertoire clonality was estimated as the Gini-Simpson index, which was computed with the R package tcR. Gini indices were compared with Student's t test, and associations with tumor size change were assessed by Pearson correlation. This is the immuneACCESS table as TCRdb keeps it, with only in-frame sequences that have V and J called. A part of the clones is gone; compared with another copy, unresolved V genes explain less than half, and the rest is unexplained. The DNA gave D and trimming, while V, J and clone size come from that table. The sample table lists approximately 10,000 clones, approximately 72% of them with a count of one. The leading ten clones occupy around 4% of the sample.

With respect to this clone: Its antigen target is currently unknown. No base qualities exist here, and no much larger clone lies one base off it.

V lost 5 bases and J lost 7 bases; the stretch between them is 15 bases long. The CDR3, from cysteine to phenylalanine, totals 15 residues. The read is trimmed to its CDR3 DNA, 45 bases read in frame from base 1. The germline V gene (reference sequence) specifies SEHNR as CDR1 and FQNEAQ as CDR2. The time point label on this specimen signifies: after neoadjuvant nivolumab, at surgical resection. Patients were newly diagnosed with stage II-IVA oral cavity squamous cell carcinoma and had received no prior systemic or radiation treatment. Everyone in the cohort had locally advanced, HPV-negative oral cavity squamous cell carcinoma. Peripheral blood mononuclear cells were analyzed directly and were not maintained or expanded in culture. Samples were obtained from a longitudinal correlative study of a single-arm phase II trial of neoadjuvant nivolumab in oral cavity squamous cell carcinoma. Subject-matched pre- and post-treatment PBMCs and tumors from three responders and three non-responders were subjected to genomic DNA-based TCRbeta sequencing. Peripheral blood mononuclear cells were collected before nivolumab treatment and were collected again after treatment, at the time of surgery. The Maxwell RSC DNA from Cells kit was used to isolate genomic DNA from PBMCs.

Sequences were derived from PBMCs, sampled after nivolumab (anti-PD-1) treatment. The chain links TRBV7-9 with TRBJ1-6; the D gene is unclear. This TCR was recovered from a person aged 35-79 years with oral cavity squamous cell carcinoma. The DNA reads TGTGCCAGCAGCGGGCATCGGCTCGGAAATTCACCCCTCCACTTT. This yields the protein CASSGHRLGNSPLHF.